This TCR beta chain was identified during a study of CD8 T cells in ankylosing spondylitis. Regarding the study as a whole: A number of the motif variants had already been described in reactive arthritis synovial fluid and blood.

V lost 3 bases to trimming and J lost 5 bases, with 6 bases between them. The CDR3 contains 12 residues. Germline CDR1 and CDR2: KGHDR and SFDVKD. Making the TCR beta libraries involved quantitative 5'-RACE with molecular barcodes. A single record per CDR3 protein comes from TCRdb applying MiXCR to the 5' RACE reads. Counted here are 150,000 to 200,000 distinct CDR3 sequences, 13% occurring once; the ten biggest clones make up around 10%. This clonotype was detected many times. Its antigen is currently unknown. This TCR derives from a female donor with ankylosing spondylitis or in good health (not recorded which). The V call is TRBV24-1, the J call TRBJ1-2; no reliable D call. The sequenced sample consisted of blood, either unsorted or a sorted T cell fraction (not recorded which). CDR3 region: CATSDIAYGYTF. The DNA for the CDR3 is TGTGCCACCAGTGATATCGCTTATGGCTACACCTTC.